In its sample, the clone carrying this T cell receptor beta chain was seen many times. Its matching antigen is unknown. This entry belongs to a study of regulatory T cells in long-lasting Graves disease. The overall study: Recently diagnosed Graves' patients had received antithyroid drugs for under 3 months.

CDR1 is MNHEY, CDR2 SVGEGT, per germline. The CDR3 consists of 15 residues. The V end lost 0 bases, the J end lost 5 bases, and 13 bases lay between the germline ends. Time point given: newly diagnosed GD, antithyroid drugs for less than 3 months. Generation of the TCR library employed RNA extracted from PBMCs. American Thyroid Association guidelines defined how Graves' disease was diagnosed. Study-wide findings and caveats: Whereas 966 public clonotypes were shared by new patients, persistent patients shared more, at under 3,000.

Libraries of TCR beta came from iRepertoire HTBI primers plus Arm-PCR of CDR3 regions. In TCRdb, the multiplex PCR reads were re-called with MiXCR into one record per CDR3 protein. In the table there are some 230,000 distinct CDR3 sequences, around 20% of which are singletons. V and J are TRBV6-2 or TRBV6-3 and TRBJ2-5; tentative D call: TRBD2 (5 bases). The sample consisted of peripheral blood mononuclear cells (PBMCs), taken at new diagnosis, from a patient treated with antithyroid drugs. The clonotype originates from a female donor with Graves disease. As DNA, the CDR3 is TGTGCCAGCAGTTACTCCCAGACTATTGTGGAGACCCAGTACTTC. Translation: CASSYSQTIVETQYF.